The 26 T cell receptor beta chains in this list originate from one sample, sequenced in a study of blood T cell repertoires in COVID-19. Clones were sequenced by immunoSEQ multiplex PCR, and TCRdb holds only the in-frame ones, with some missing. Here the sample spans about 200,000 clones, roughly four fifths being singletons. Material for sequencing was peripheral blood. All receptors derive from a man aged 45 to 65 who had recovered from COVID-19.

This chain joins TRBV20-1 and TRBJ2-5, with D uncertain. CDR3 size: 11 residues. CDR1 is DFQATT and CDR2 is SNEGSKA in the germline V gene (reference sequence). The V gene lost 2 bases and the J gene lost 5 bases, with 6 bases spanning the gap. CDR3 bases: TGCAGTGCTAGACAGTCTGAGACCCAGTACTTC. It encodes CSARQSETQYF.

The gene calls are TRBV21-1 and TRBJ2-3; TRBD2 is the table's D call and was not checked against the DNA. TRBV21-1 is shown as a pseudogene. This CDR3 region has 15 residues. CDR3 amino acids: CASSNHPNVPDTQYF. CDR3 nucleotide sequence: TGTGCCAGCAGCAATCATCCTAACGTCCCAGATACGCAGTATTTT.

This clone was seen a handful of times. This chain links TRBV24-1 with TRBJ2-1, with D perhaps matching TRBD1 (5 bases). The V gene lost 4 bases and the J gene lost 4 bases, with 7 bases spanning the gap. CDR3 size: 13 residues. The germline V gene has CDR1 KGHDR and CDR2 SFDVKD. Here the CDR3 reads CATSENRYNEQFF. CDR3 nucleotide sequence: TGTGCCACCAGTGAGAACAGGTACAATGAGCAGTTCTTC.

This chain uses TRBV5-4 with TRBJ2-5; D is possibly TRBD1 (7 bases). The germline V gene has CDR1 SGHNT and CDR2 YYREEE (reference sequence). V lost 0 bases to trimming and J lost 2 bases, with 11 bases between them. CDR3 size: 15 residues. The CDR3 region is CASSLASGGQETQYF. DNA of the CDR3: TGTGCCAGCAGCTTGGCCTCAGGGGGGCAAGAGACCCAGTACTTC.

This clone has just a few counts. The rearrangement links TRBV5-1 to TRBJ1-2; a possible D gene is TRBD1 (6 bases). Germline loops: CDR1 SGHRS, CDR2 YFSETQ. The CDR3 is 14 residues long. Trimming cost V 0 bases and J 5 bases, with 11 bases left between them. The CDR3 reads CASSLGTERYGYTF. The CDR3 DNA reads TGCGCCAGCAGCTTGGGGACAGAGCGATATGGCTACACCTTC. The full variable domain, with the rest looked up from reference TRBV5-1 and TRBJ1-2, is KAGVTQTPRYLIKTRGQQVTLSCSPISGHRSVSWYQQTPGQGLQFLFEYFSETQRNKGNFPGRFSGRQFSNSRSEMNVSTLELGDSALYLCASSLGTERYGYTFGSGTRLTVV.

V usage is TRBV7-8 and J usage is TRBJ2-1; TRBD2 is a possible D gene (5 bases). Germline loops: CDR1 SGHVS, CDR2 FQNEAQ. The CDR3 totals 13 residues. Trimming took 5 bases from V and 9 from J, leaving 14 bases between them. CDR3 coding DNA: TGTGCCAGCAGCGAACGGACTTGGGGTGAGCAGTTCTTC. Its translation is CASSERTWGEQFF.

This sequence joins TRBV18 and TRBJ2-3; D possibly corresponds to TRBD2 (5 bases). The V and J ends lost 7 bases and 3 bases respectively, with 8 bases between them. The CDR3 length is 12 residues. CDR1 and CDR2 (germline): KGHSH, LQKENI. The CDR3 nucleotides are TGTGCCAGCTTGACGGGAACAGATACGCAGTATTTT. Amino acids: CASLTGTDTQYF.

The chain recombines TRBV5-1 with TRBJ2-2; D gene uncertain. Germline V CDR1 and CDR2: SGHRS, YFSETQ. V was shortened by 0 bases and J by 3 bases, with 12 bases between the two germline ends. The CDR3 loop spans 16 amino acids. CDR3: CASSLGANQHTGELFF. In DNA, the CDR3 is TGCGCCAGCAGCTTGGGAGCGAACCAACACACCGGGGAGCTGTTTTTT. Together with reference TRBV5-1 and TRBJ2-2, the CDR3 gives the full variable domain: KAGVTQTPRYLIKTRGQQVTLSCSPISGHRSVSWYQQTPGQGLQFLFEYFSETQRNKGNFPGRFSGRQFSNSRSEMNVSTLELGDSALYLCASSLGANQHTGELFFGEGSRLTVL.

The CDR3 region has the DNA TGTGCCAGCTCACCAGTTCCCGGGGGGAACATTCAGTACTTC. It yields the protein CASSPVPGGNIQYF. V is TRBV18 and J is TRBJ2-4; 7 nucleotides line up with TRBD2. CDR1 and CDR2 from the germline V gene are KGHSH and LQKENI. The CDR3 is 14 amino acids. V dropped 2 bases and J dropped 7; count of bases not matched to a gene: 5.

The CDR3 sequence: CASSRYLISGRANVLTF. For the CDR3, the DNA is TGTGCCAGCAGTCGATACCTAATTAGCGGGAGGGCCAACGTCCTGACTTTC. V gene TRBV28 combines with J gene TRBJ2-6, with TRBD2 identical over 8 bases. Germline V CDR1 and CDR2: MDHEN, SYDVKM. With 5 bases clipped from V and 5 bases from J, the junction kept 11 bases outside the gene matches. This CDR3 has 17 amino acids.

The rearrangement links TRBV4-3 to TRBJ2-7, with 8 bases identical to TRBD1. In germline, CDR1 is LGHNA, CDR2 YSLEER. J lost 1 base, V lost 5 bases, and 19 bases had no gene match. The CDR3 is made up of 19 amino acids. CDR3 loop: CASSSKRVGPGTGSYEQYF. CDR3 DNA: TGCGCCAGCAGCTCCAAGAGGGTTGGGCCCGGGACAGGATCCTACGAGCAGTACTTC.

The chain uses TRBV28 and TRBJ2-1; 7 bases fit TRBD2. This CDR3 contains 12 residues. V lost 8 bases, J lost 7 bases, and 5 bases stayed unmatched. CDR1 and CDR2 (germline): MDHEN, SYDVKM. CDR3 amino acids: CASGDYYNEQFF. For the CDR3, the DNA is TGTGCCAGCGGGGACTACTATAATGAGCAGTTCTTC.

The CDR3 loop is CASSLALALNTGELFF. CDR3 DNA sequence: TGTGCCAGCAGCTTGGCATTAGCGCTTAACACCGGGGAGCTGTTTTTT. V gene TRBV5-6 combines with J gene TRBJ2-2; weak D call: TRBD2 (5 bases). Germline CDR1 SGHDT, CDR2 YYEEEE. CDR3 length equals 16 residues. Between the trimmed V and J ends, which lost 0 bases and 2 bases, there was a span of 11 bases.

The rearrangement links TRBV15 to TRBJ2-7; a weak D match, TRBD2 (5 bases). With 3 bases removed from V and 0 bases from J, the gap between germline ends came to 21 bases. CDR1 is LNHNV and CDR2 is YYDKDF in the germline V gene (reference sequence). The CDR3 contains 18 residues. DNA for the CDR3: TGTGCCACCAGCAGCTCCTACTCATCGCGGGTTTTCTCCTACGAGCAGTACTTC. It specifies CATSSSYSSRVFSYEQYF. Complete variable domain (other parts from reference TRBV15 and TRBJ2-7): DAMVIQNPRYQVTQFGKPVTLSCSQTLNHNVMYWYQQKSSQAPKLLFHYYDKDFNNEADTPDNFQSRRPNTSFCFLDIRSPGLGDTAMYLCATSSSYSSRVFSYEQYFGPGTRLTVT.

The chain is built from TRBV18 and TRBJ1-2, with a weak D call TRBD1 (5 bases). Trimming stripped 4 bases from V and 8 bases from J, with 23 bases between. Germline loops: CDR1 KGHSH, CDR2 LQKENI. The CDR3 has 16 residues. The chain's CDR3 is CASSLPLSQGNEGYTF. In nucleotides, the CDR3 is TGTGCCAGCTCACTGCCCTTGTCGCAGGGAAATGAAGGCTACACCTTC.

This rearrangement joins TRBV5-6 to TRBJ1-3; TRBD1 aligns across 7 bases. The CDR3 has 14 amino acids. Germline CDR1 and CDR2: SGHDT and YYEEEE. V lost 4 bases to trimming and J lost 2 bases; unmatched junction nucleotides: 3. Written as DNA, the CDR3 is TGTGCCAGCAGCCAAGGGACAGCTGGAAACACCATATATTTT. Amino acids: CASSQGTAGNTIYF. Full variable domain (outside the CDR3, taken from reference TRBV5-6 and TRBJ1-3): DAGVTQSPTHLIKTRGQQVTLRCSPKSGHDTVSWYQQALGQGPQFIFQYYEEEERQRGNFPDRFSGHQFPNYSSELNVNALLLGDSALYLCASSQGTAGNTIYFGEGSWLTVV.

This clone was seen once. J is TRBJ2-1 and V is TRBV5-1; D unresolved. The V gene's germline CDR1 is SGHRS and CDR2 YFSETQ. The CDR3 is 16 amino acids. V was clipped by 1 base and J by 0 bases, with 11 bases between them. For the CDR3, the DNA is TGCGCCAGCAGCTTGAACATCCCCACCTCCTACAATGAGCAGTTCTTC. Its translation: CASSLNIPTSYNEQFF.

The genes are TRBV30 and TRBJ1-5, with D tentatively TRBD1 (6 bases). Trimming pared 1 base from V and 5 bases from J, leaving 12 bases between. CDR3 length equals 14 residues. The germline CDR1 and CDR2 sequences are GTSNPN and SVGIG (reference sequence). The CDR3 DNA is TGTGCCTGGAGTGGGACAGCCACTTATCAGCCCCAGCATTTT. Encoded protein: CAWSGTATYQPQHF.

The V and J genes are TRBV27 and TRBJ1-5; D possibly corresponds to TRBD1 (5 bases). This CDR3 has 13 residues. V lost 4 bases and J 9 bases, leaving 13 bases between the germline ends. Germline CDR1 reads MNHEY; CDR2 reads SMNVEV (reference sequence). The CDR3 here is CASSSGGRRPQHF. The CDR3 DNA follows: TGTGCCAGCAGTTCCGGGGGGAGGCGGCCCCAGCATTTT.

This chain links TRBV5-4 with TRBJ2-7; 7 bases fit TRBD1. The V gene end was trimmed by 4 bases and the J gene end by 2 bases; junction bases not matched to a gene: 6. The length of the CDR3 is 14 residues. From germline, CDR1 is SGHNT and CDR2 YYREEE (reference sequence). CDR3 sequence: CASSRDSVTYEQYF. The CDR3 nucleotides read TGTGCCAGCAGCCGGGACAGCGTTACCTACGAGCAGTACTTC.

This chain joins TRBV7-9 and TRBJ2-7; TRBD2 agrees at 8 bases. The CDR3 loop spans 15 amino acids. In germline, CDR1 is SEHNR, CDR2 FQNEAQ (reference sequence). The ends lost 4 bases at V and 2 bases at J; junction bases unmatched: 7. CDR3 amino acids: CASSSRTSSTYEQYF. The DNA for the CDR3 is TGTGCCAGCAGCTCCAGGACTAGCTCTACCTACGAGCAGTACTTC.

The chain is built from TRBV19 and TRBJ1-2; 7 positions match TRBD1. Trimming cost V 7 bases and J 1 base; bases outside gene matches: 12. Germline V gene lookup returns CDR1 LNHDA and CDR2 SQIVND (reference sequence). This CDR3 region has 16 residues. CDR3 sequence reads: CASTAPGDSFNYGYTF. The CDR3 region has the DNA TGTGCCAGTACCGCCCCAGGGGACAGTTTTAACTATGGCTACACCTTC.

The rearrangement uses TRBV10-3 and TRBJ1-4; a possible D gene is TRBD1 (5 bases). CDR1 ENHRY and CDR2 SYGVKD come from the germline V gene. The CDR3 covers 14 residues. V lost 2 bases and J 7 bases, leaving 11 bases between the germline ends. CDR3 residues: CAISEVGGGEKLFF. For the CDR3, the DNA is TGTGCCATCAGTGAGGTCGGGGGTGGTGAAAAACTGTTTTTT.

V and J are TRBV30 and TRBJ1-2; TRBD1 matches at 7 bases. In germline, CDR1 is GTSNPN, CDR2 SVGIG (reference sequence). Trimming at V came to 2 bases and at J to 7 bases, leaving 13 bases not matched to a gene. This CDR3 is 15 amino acids long. The CDR3 protein is CAWSSTDREMAGYTF. DNA for the CDR3: TGTGCCTGGAGTTCCACAGACAGGGAGATGGCTGGCTACACCTTC.

The chain recombines TRBV9 with TRBJ2-5; D perhaps matches TRBD2 (7 bases). V lost 0 bases to trimming and J lost 5 bases, with 14 bases between them. The CDR3 length is 15 residues. Germline V lookup: CDR1 SGDLS, CDR2 YYNGEE. This CDR3 is CASSVGGGHPETQYF. The DNA for the CDR3 is TGTGCCAGCAGCGTAGGGGGGGGGCACCCGGAGACCCAGTACTTC.

The CDR3 sequence: CASSLLAGAGEQFF. As DNA, the CDR3 is TGCGCCAGCAGCTTGTTGGCAGGGGCAGGGGAGCAGTTCTTC. This chain links TRBV5-1 with TRBJ2-1; tentatively, D is TRBD1 (6 bases). V lost 1 base and J 10 bases, leaving 15 bases between the germline ends. The CDR3 spans 14 residues. Per germline, CDR1 SGHRS and CDR2 YFSETQ.